This T cell receptor beta chain emerged from a study of OX40 agonist ivuxolimab in advanced cancers. The study sampled blood at baseline, cycle 4 day 1, and cycle 7 day 1. A remark on this clone: The antigen remains undetermined.

Assay used: immunoSEQ multiplex PCR; TCRdb lists only in-frame clones, some missing. The table has over 80,000 clones, around 87% seen once. Study results and limitations: Some of the nonresponding patients also showed low levels of normalized T-cell clonal expansion. CD8+ T cells showed, on average, more clonal expansion than CD4+ cells. Antigen targets of the expanded peripheral T cells went undetermined.

Unmatched junction bases numbered 8, after V lost 7 bases and J lost 6 bases. The CDR3 is 14 amino acids. Germline CDR1 MNHNS, CDR2 SASEGT. The sequence came from an adult with an advanced solid tumor such as melanoma, head and neck, liver or kidney cancer. This chain uses TRBV6-1 with TRBJ2-1; TRBD1 matches at 8 bases. Here the sequenced sample was CD4+ or CD8+ T cells sorted from blood, taken in a trial of the OX40 agonist ivuxolimab. CDR3 residues: CASNGQGRVNEQFF. The CDR3 region has the DNA TGTGCCAGCAACGGACAGGGTAGGGTCAATGAGCAGTTCTTC.